This TCR beta chain originates from a study of blood T cells in healthy people across ages (dated by TCRdb to 2014 to 2015). Turning to the overall study: In model experiments, template switching captured about one uniquely barcoded TCR beta cDNA molecule for every two T cells. The study measured age-related changes in TCR beta repertoire diversity using deep sequencing normalized with unique cDNA molecular identifiers. The donors were divided into four age groups: young (average around 15 years), middle-aged (approximately 39), aged (approximately 62) and long-lived (roughly 86). Two additional independent replicas of 1 million unique cDNA reads from the same blood draw were analyzed for two donors (one aged 18 to 30 and one aged 80 or older).

With regard to this clonotype: Its antigen is currently not known. Base-call qualities are not available, and no considerably larger clone is one nucleotide away.

CDR1 and CDR2 are read off the germline V gene (reference sequence) as DFQATT and SNEGSKA. Trimming accounts for 5 bases at V and 4 bases at J, while the number of junction bases matched to no gene is 9. The CDR3 measures 14 amino acids from cysteine to phenylalanine. Only CDR3 DNA remains: 42 bases, in frame from the first base. The investigation overall reported the following: The percentage of naive T cells measured by flow cytometry correlated strongly with observed TCR beta diversity. Compared with the aged group, the long-lived group had more naive CD4+ T cells, fewer expanded clones and increased TCR diversity, suggesting age selection. Estimates of total diversity from one million sequenced T cells were regarded as lower bounds and underestimates. The CMV infection status of donors was not known, potentially confounding age-related changes in expanded clonotypes. Because profiling used bulk unsorted PBMCs, naive and antigen-experienced compartments could not be compared conclusively. As age increased, observed TCR beta diversity per million T cells dropped in a roughly linear way, and a significant reduction was already evident by age about 40.

Systemically healthy Caucasian individuals from Russia, 35 to 50 in total and aged roughly 6 to 100 years, were included as donors. Each donor gave about 10 milliliters of peripheral blood, drawn into EDTA-treated Vacutainer tubes. Ficoll-Paque density-gradient centrifugation was used to isolate PBMCs, with at least 6 million per sample. Total RNA, at least 6 micrograms per sample, was extracted from PBMCs with Trizol reagent. The percentages of naive CD45RAhigh/CD27high T cells were determined by flow cytometry on a PBMC aliquot from every donor. Library preparation used 5' RACE. Reads for this sample came from an Illumina HiSeq 2500. A second 7 to 11 cycle PCR used a sample-barcoded 5' primer and a J-beta primer mix. A unique molecular identifier was introduced onto each TCR beta cDNA molecule by a template-switch 5' adaptor carrying 12 random nucleotides. Each sample yielded at least 2.5 million CDR3-containing paired-end reads. All of the RNA was converted into first-strand cDNA using the Mint cDNA synthesis kit, with a TRBC-specific oligonucleotide serving as the primer. Following uracil-DNA glycosylase treatment, all cDNA underwent a first 18-cycle PCR with the universal primers M1SS and BC2_uni_R. The authors processed their data as follows. Each sample was normalized by randomly selecting 1 million high-quality reads, each carrying a distinct molecular identifier. Reads sharing molecular identifiers were discarded rather than binned into consensus sequences. MiTCR, with a Q25 quality threshold and the strictest error-elimination algorithm, was used for CDR3 identification, clonotype clustering and error correction. A nonparametric unseen species model with Euler transformation was used to estimate a lower bound on total TCR beta diversity. TCRdb reworked the public reads: Q25 trimming with fastp, MiXCR clone assembly, productive beta chains retained. Entries that share a CDR3 protein sequence are merged under the most common genes and DNA. These V and J calls are TCRdb output, not the study's own analysis. Counted in this sample were hundreds of thousands of distinct CDR3 sequences; more than 20% of them appeared once. Under 10% of the sample comes from the top ten.

These data were likewise used in another study, on T cells of mothers and their children. As that second study puts it: The donors were nine systemically healthy Caucasian individuals, made up of three mothers and their six children. cDNA synthesis used all of the extracted RNA, with 1.5 ug of RNA in each 15 ul reaction. In the second PCR, the M1S primer added sample barcodes and 2-4 random nucleotides. Over 10 million TCR beta CDR3 reads came from each mother, compared with approximately 3.1 million reads from each child. In both related and unrelated pairs, thymic selection shapes the output of TCR recombination in a similar way, with inherited differences having only a minor effect. Related mother-child pairs always showed normalized repertoire overlap that was slightly higher than in unrelated mother-child pairs, though the difference was never significant. With a sensitivity of about 100 clones per million clonotypes, no persistent microchimeric T cell clones were detected. Deep NGS was used in the study to compare the TCR beta repertoires of mothers and children and to look for features that separate related mother-child pairs from unrelated individuals. The mean age was 40 +/- 4 years for the mothers and about 12 +/- 4 years for the children. After adapter ligation was performed with NEBNext reagents, the libraries were sequenced on an Illumina HiSeq 2000 with 100+100 nt paired-end reads. To prevent cross-contamination, the mother and child libraries were prepared one month apart and sequenced in separate runs. Between about 500,000 and 2,100,000 distinct TCR beta clonotypes were identified per donor. Naive TCR beta clonotypes were estimated from low-frequency clonotypes matched to each donor's FACS-determined naive share, without sorting.

The receptor was derived from a boy between 10 and 17 years old in good health. Sequencing input: blood. The chain couples TRBV20-1 to TRBJ2-7, with 9 junctional bases fitting TRBD2. This receptor carries the CDR3 CSAQFSGSFYEQYF. The nucleotide sequence is TGCAGTGCTCAGTTTAGCGGGAGCTTTTACGAGCAGTACTTC.